This T cell receptor beta chain was retrieved from a study of T-cell memory formation after mild COVID-19. The V gene end was trimmed by 5 bases and the J gene end by 6 bases; junction bases not matched to a gene: 20. This CDR3 contains 18 residues. In germline, CDR1 is SGHVS, CDR2 FQNEAQ. This clonotype was detected only a few times. MiXCR was run by TCRdb on the 5' RACE reads, yielding one entry per CDR3 protein. The sample lists over 500,000 distinct CDR3 sequences; roughly a sixth were seen once. The chain carries TRBV7-8 and TRBJ2-7; 9 bases agree with TRBD1. This sequence was found in an adult woman who had mild COVID-19 (a few samples of this study predate the infection). Cell type and time point are not known. Sequenced input: PBMCs or a T cell subset sorted from them (not recorded which). The CDR3 DNA reads as TGTGCCAGCAGCACCCGGACAGGGGTTACGTATGGGGCTTCCGAGCAGTACTTC. Translation gives CASSTRTGVTYGASEQYF. Based on the CDR3 plus reference TRBV7-8 and TRBJ2-7, the full variable domain is GAGVSQSPRYKVAKRGQDVALRCDPISGHVSLFWYQQALGQGPEFLTYFQNEAQLDKSGLPSDRFFAERPEGSVSTLKIQRTQQEDSAVYLCASSTRTGVTYGASEQYFGPGTRLTVT.